The 21 T cell receptor beta chains below were found in one sample sequenced in a study of blood T cell repertoires in COVID-19. Generated by immunoSEQ multiplex PCR, the TCRdb table keeps only in-frame clones and is missing some. The profile covers about 200,000 clones, with 70% to 90% appearing a single time and about 10% taken by the ten largest. Sequences were obtained from peripheral blood. Receptors were obtained from a woman between 45 and 60 years old with COVID-19, enrolled during active disease.

CDR3 loop: CASKDRITDTQYF. DNA of the CDR3: TGCGCCAGCAAGGACAGGATCACAGATACGCAGTATTTT. The chain carries TRBV5-1 and TRBJ2-3; the match to TRBD1 covers 7 bases. The CDR3 spans 13 residues. Germline CDR1 SGHRS, CDR2 YFSETQ. V lost 6 bases and J lost 2; bases outside the gene matches: 3.

The rearrangement links TRBV7-2 to TRBJ1-3, with a weak D call TRBD1 (5 bases). Trimming shortened V by 1 base and J by 3 bases, and 10 bases separated the two germline ends. The CDR3 runs to 15 residues. Germline CDR1 reads SGHTA; CDR2 reads FQGNSA. The CDR3: CASSLVEGRGNTIYF. The CDR3 bases are TGTGCCAGCAGCTTAGTGGAGGGGCGTGGAAACACCATATATTTT.

V gene TRBV2 combines with J gene TRBJ2-1; D unclear. V was trimmed by 2 bases and J by 4 bases, leaving 6 bases between them. The CDR3 is 13 residues long. Per the germline V gene, CDR1 is SNHLY and CDR2 is FYNNEI. The CDR3 DNA sequence: TGTGCCAGCAGTGAACTAGAATACAATGAGCAGTTCTTC. As protein: CASSELEYNEQFF. Variable domain in full (rest from reference TRBV2 and TRBJ2-1): EPEVTQTPSHQVTQMGQEVILRCVPISNHLYFYWYRQILGQKVEFLVSFYNNEISEKSEIFDDQFSVERPDGSNFTLKIRSTKLEDSAMYFCASSELEYNEQFFGPGTRLTVL.

V and J are TRBV24-1 and TRBJ2-3, with D uncertain. CDR1 KGHDR and CDR2 SFDVKD come from the germline V gene. The CDR3 has 12 residues. V was trimmed by 6 bases and J by 5 bases, leaving 8 bases between them. The CDR3 reads CATSSPIDTQYF. The CDR3, as DNA: TGTGCCACCAGTTCCCCCATAGATACGCAGTATTTT.

The rearrangement uses TRBV12-3 or TRBV12-4 and TRBJ2-3; 8 positions match TRBD1. With V trimmed by 4 bases and J by 6 bases, 3 bases remained unmatched. This CDR3 is built from 13 residues. The CDR3 reads CASSSDRDDTQYF. The CDR3 bases are TGTGCCAGCAGTTCGGACAGGGACGATACGCAGTATTTT.

V usage is TRBV27 and J usage is TRBJ1-2; no firm D call. The germline V gene has CDR1 MNHEY and CDR2 SMNVEV (reference sequence). Trimming took 3 bases from V and 4 from J, leaving 9 bases between them. This CDR3 has 13 amino acids. The CDR3 spells CASSFNNGYGYTF. The CDR3 DNA is TGTGCCAGCAGTTTTAATAACGGCTATGGCTACACCTTC.

The chain couples TRBV2 to TRBJ2-1; the D gene is possibly TRBD2 (6 bases). Germline loops: CDR1 SNHLY, CDR2 FYNNEI. V lost 10 bases and J 0 bases, leaving 16 bases between the germline ends. This CDR3 is built from 15 residues. As DNA, the CDR3 is TGTGCCACCCAGTCCCGGACTACCTCCTACAATGAGCAGTTCTTC. Translated: CATQSRTTSYNEQFF. The full variable domain, rest sourced from reference TRBV2 and TRBJ2-1, is EPEVTQTPSHQVTQMGQEVILRCVPISNHLYFYWYRQILGQKVEFLVSFYNNEISEKSEIFDDQFSVERPDGSNFTLKIRSTKLEDSAMYFCATQSRTTSYNEQFFGPGTRLTVL.

The CDR3 is CASRWAQGAQETQYF. The DNA of the CDR3 is TGTGCCAGCAGATGGGCCCAGGGGGCTCAAGAGACCCAGTACTTC. The chain carries TRBV27 and TRBJ2-5; 8 bases line up with TRBD1. The CDR3 is 15 amino acids. V gave up 6 bases and J gave up 2 bases; unmatched junction bases: 8. CDR1 is MNHEY and CDR2 is SMNVEV in the germline V gene (reference sequence).

The genes are TRBV11-3 and TRBJ1-3, with D uncertain. This CDR3 region has 19 residues. Per the germline V gene, CDR1 is SGHNT and CDR2 is YENEEA. Trimming left V 1 base short and J 0 bases short, with 19 bases between. CDR3 protein: CASSLAEAGGFSSGNTIYF. As DNA, the CDR3 is TGTGCCAGCAGCTTAGCGGAAGCAGGAGGGTTCTCCTCTGGAAACACCATATATTTT.

This sequence joins TRBV5-6 and TRBJ2-3, with TRBD2 matching 13 bases. The junction had 11 bases not matched to a gene; V was cut back by 5 bases and J by 5 bases. The CDR3 consists of 17 residues. The germline CDR1 and CDR2 sequences are SGHDT and YYEEEE. In DNA, the CDR3 is TGTGCCAGCAGTTTTTTTGGACTAGCGGGGGACGAAGATACGCAGTATTTT. As protein: CASSFFGLAGDEDTQYF.

The chain links TRBV19 to TRBJ1-2, with TRBD1 matching 7 bases. Germline values: CDR1 LNHDA, CDR2 SQIVND (reference sequence). The CDR3 runs 15 residues. With V trimmed by 7 bases and J by 5 bases, 13 bases remained unmatched. The chain's CDR3 is CASTPSRGTRYGYTF. As DNA, the CDR3 is TGTGCCAGTACTCCCTCCAGGGGGACGAGGTATGGCTACACCTTC. The full variable domain, completed using reference TRBV19 and TRBJ1-2, is DGGITQSPKYLFRKEGQNVTLSCEQNLNHDAMYWYRQDPGQGLRLIYYSQIVNDFQKGDIAEGYSVSREKKESFPLTVTSAQKNPTAFYLCASTPSRGTRYGYTFGSGTRLTVV.

The count of this clone is one. J is TRBJ2-7 and V is TRBV10-3, with 10 bases lining up with TRBD1. With 10 bases clipped from V and 2 bases from J, the junction kept 8 bases outside the gene matches. Germline CDR1 reads ENHRY; CDR2 reads SYGVKD. The CDR3 has 14 amino acids. CDR3 in DNA: TGTGCCACCGGAGACAGGGGGCGAACCTACGAGCAGTACTTC. Its protein product is CATGDRGRTYEQYF.

The chain recombines TRBV19 with TRBJ2-7; 16 bases align to TRBD2. CDR1 and CDR2 from the germline V gene are LNHDA and SQIVND (reference sequence). Trimming cost V 5 bases and J 6 bases; bases outside gene matches: 4. The CDR3 runs 15 residues. DNA of the CDR3: TGTGCCAGTAGTCCGGGGACTAGCGGGGGGGGCGAGCAGTACTTC. This gives the protein CASSPGTSGGGEQYF.

This chain connects TRBV5-6 to TRBJ1-2; 12 bases are a match to TRBD1. The CDR3 consists of 18 residues. Germline-derived CDR1 and CDR2 are SGHDT and YYEEEE. The trim removed 1 base at V and 4 bases at J, leaving 11 bases unmatched. The CDR3 spells CASSLRSGTGGPVYGYTF. In DNA form, the CDR3 reads TGTGCCAGCAGCTTGAGGTCCGGGACAGGGGGCCCAGTCTATGGCTACACCTTC.

The chain links TRBV7-2 to TRBJ2-7; 8 nucleotides align to TRBD2. CDR1 and CDR2 from the germline V gene are SGHTA and FQGNSA. The length of the CDR3 is 14 residues. Germline trimming cut 5 bases from V and 0 bases from J; bases unmatched to any gene: 3. The CDR3 coding sequence is TGTGCCAGCAGCCCGGGGGGGTCCTCCTACGAGCAGTACTTC. Translation: CASSPGGSSYEQYF.

This chain joins TRBV19 and TRBJ2-6, with D maybe TRBD2 (5 bases). This CDR3 has 16 amino acids. Trimming stripped 6 bases from V and 2 bases from J, with 14 bases between. Germline CDR1 and CDR2: LNHDA and SQIVND (reference sequence). CDR3 in amino acids: CASREDHNPGANVLTF. The CDR3 coding sequence is TGTGCCAGTAGGGAGGACCATAATCCTGGGGCCAACGTCCTGACTTTC.

V usage is TRBV11-3 and J usage is TRBJ2-7, with 8 bases matching TRBD2. The CDR3 sequence is 17 residues long. Germline trimming cut 1 base from V and 2 bases from J; bases unmatched to any gene: 10. Germline lookup yields CDR1 SGHNT and CDR2 YENEEA. CDR3 DNA: TGTGCCAGCAGCTTAGTAGGGGTAGCGGGGCGACCCTACGAGCAGTACTTC. Its translation is CASSLVGVAGRPYEQYF.

V is TRBV6-5 and J is TRBJ2-3; a weak D match, TRBD1 (6 bases). Germline CDR1 and CDR2: MNHEY and SVGAGI. The CDR3 runs to 14 residues. Trimming took 6 bases from V and 2 from J, leaving 12 bases between them. CDR3 nucleotides: TGTGCCAGCAGGAAGGGGGAGTCCACAGATACGCAGTATTTT. This codes for CASRKGESTDTQYF.

This clone occurred once. V gene TRBV3-1 (or the pseudogene TRBV3-2) combines with J gene TRBJ1-4; TRBD1 agrees at 8 bases. The germline CDR1 and CDR2 sequences are LGHDT and YNNKEL (reference sequence). The J segment lost 5 bases and the V segment lost 2 bases, leaving 4 bases of the junction unmatched. This CDR3 is 15 amino acids long. The CDR3 DNA is TGTGCCAGCAGCCAACAGGGGGCGCGGAATGAAAAACTGTTTTTT. Its protein product is CASSQQGARNEKLFF.

The rearrangement joins TRBV5-1 to TRBJ1-6, with no clear D. The CDR3 is 14 amino acids. The germline V gene encodes CDR1 SGHRS and CDR2 YFSETQ. V gave up 0 bases and J gave up 4 bases, with 5 bases separating them. The CDR3 protein is CASSLGGYNSPLHF. The CDR3 nucleotides read TGCGCCAGCAGCTTGGGCGGATATAATTCACCCCTCCACTTT.

This rearrangement joins TRBV11-3 to TRBJ2-1, with 11 bases aligning to TRBD2. Germline CDR1 is SGHNT and CDR2 is YENEEA. The CDR3 has 16 amino acids. V shed 5 bases, J shed 3 bases, and the junction held 6 bases outside the gene matches. For the CDR3, the DNA is TGTGCCAGCAGCCCTATAGCGGGGGGGCACTACAATGAGCAGTTCTTC. Its protein is CASSPIAGGHYNEQFF.